The rows below give T cell receptor beta chains drawn from one sample of a study of blood T cell repertoires in COVID-19. Sequencing used immunoSEQ multiplex PCR; TCRdb keeps in-frame clones, though not all of them. The sample records 220,000 or so clones, approximately 78% being singletons. Sequenced input: peripheral blood. All receptors come from a woman older than 75 with COVID-19, enrolled during active disease. CDR3s include the opening cysteine and the closing phenylalanine or tryptophan. D genes are given only for firm matches. The size entry is marked missing in some rows and otherwise reads once, few, many or a size class.

clone_size: once; d_call: TRBD1; j_call: TRBJ1-5; v_call: TRBV9; cdr3_aa: CASSRGTGPHQPQHF; cdr3_nt: TGTGCCAGCAGCCGCGGGACAGGGCCTCACCAGCCCCAGCATTTT
clone_size: -; d_call: -; j_call: TRBJ1-4; v_call: TRBV9; cdr3_aa: CASSVGPFNEKLFF; cdr3_nt: TGTGCCAGCAGCGTAGGGCCGTTTAATGAAAAACTGTTTTTT
clone_size: once; d_call: TRBD1; j_call: TRBJ1-1; v_call: TRBV10-3; cdr3_aa: CASRRAGTAMNTEAFF; cdr3_nt: TGTGCCTCGAGAAGAGCCGGGACAGCCATGAACACTGAAGCTTTCTTT
clone_size: -; d_call: -; j_call: TRBJ1-1; v_call: TRBV6-6; cdr3_aa: CASSYPGNTEAFF; cdr3_nt: TGTGCCAGCAGTTACCCGGGGAACACTGAAGCTTTCTTT
clone_size: -; d_call: TRBD1; j_call: TRBJ1-5; v_call: TRBV6-5; cdr3_aa: CASSSTGTGNQPQHF; cdr3_nt: TGTGCCAGCAGTTCCACCGGGACAGGGAATCAGCCCCAGCATTTT
clone_size: -; d_call: -; j_call: TRBJ2-4; v_call: TRBV21-1; cdr3_aa: CASSRTGLCSAKNIQYF; cdr3_nt: TGTGCCAGCAGCCGGACAGGTCTTTGTTCAGCCAAAAACATTCAGTACTTC
clone_size: once; d_call: TRBD1; j_call: TRBJ1-2; v_call: TRBV7-2; cdr3_aa: CASSEGAGYYGYTF; cdr3_nt: TGTGCCAGCAGCGAGGGGGCGGGGTACTATGGCTACACCTTC
clone_size: -; d_call: TRBD1; j_call: TRBJ2-1; v_call: TRBV10-1; cdr3_aa: CASSGGTGDKEQFF; cdr3_nt: TGCGCCAGCAGTGGGGGGACAGGAGACAAAGAGCAGTTCTTC
clone_size: few; d_call: -; j_call: TRBJ1-3; v_call: TRBV3-1/TRBV3-2; cdr3_aa: CASSLRPGNTIYF; cdr3_nt: TGTGCCAGCAGCCTCAGGCCTGGAAACACCATATATTTT
clone_size: -; d_call: -; j_call: TRBJ1-1; v_call: TRBV19; cdr3_aa: CASSPNLSGTEAFF; cdr3_nt: TGTGCCAGTAGTCCCAATCTATCGGGCACTGAAGCTTTCTTT
clone_size: once; d_call: -; j_call: TRBJ2-7; v_call: TRBV7-2; cdr3_aa: CASSLSGIRKEQYF; cdr3_nt: TGTGCCAGCAGCTTGTCGGGTATAAGGAAGGAGCAGTACTTC
clone_size: -; d_call: TRBD1; j_call: TRBJ1-2; v_call: TRBV30; cdr3_aa: CAWRPTGTNYGYTF; cdr3_nt: TGTGCCTGGAGACCGACAGGGACGAACTATGGCTACACCTTC
clone_size: many; d_call: -; j_call: TRBJ2-2; v_call: TRBV2; cdr3_aa: CASRKDISNTGELFF; cdr3_nt: TGTGCCAGCAGGAAAGACATATCGAACACCGGGGAGCTGTTTTTT
clone_size: -; d_call: -; j_call: TRBJ2-7; v_call: TRBV6-5; cdr3_aa: CASSYSTGPREQYF; cdr3_nt: TGTGCCAGCAGTTACTCAACAGGGCCCCGCGAGCAGTACTTC
clone_size: -; d_call: -; j_call: TRBJ1-3; v_call: TRBV18; cdr3_aa: CASSLPGGKGNTIYF; cdr3_nt: TGTGCCAGCTCCCTGCCAGGCGGGAAGGGAAACACCATATATTTT
clone_size: -; d_call: TRBD2; j_call: TRBJ2-1; v_call: TRBV7-3; cdr3_aa: CASSFASGYNEQFF; cdr3_nt: TGTGCCAGCAGCTTTGCTAGCGGTTACAATGAGCAGTTCTTC